Listed below are T cell receptor beta chains from one sample, sequenced in a study of T cell changes during pregnancy in multiple sclerosis. The table came from immunoSEQ multiplex PCR; TCRdb's copy has only in-frame clones and leaves some out. The sample records 65,000 to 80,000 clones, around nine tenths being singletons. The sequences come from CD4+ T cells from peripheral blood mononuclear cells, collected before pregnancy. The receptors here all came from a female donor with multiple sclerosis, enrolled in a pregnancy study. The CDR3 runs from the conserved cysteine through the conserved F or W. D genes are given only for firm matches.

d_gene	v_gene	j_gene	CDR3aa
.	TRBV27	TRBJ1-4	CALRSATNEKLFF
TRBD1	TRBV6-1	TRBJ1-1	CASSLTGSRPEAFF
.	TRBV5-6	TRBJ1-4	CASSTTVATNEKLFF
TRBD1	TRBV14	TRBJ1-1	CASSPLGQVETEAFF
.	TRBV18	TRBJ2-2	CASSPLAGTNTGELFF
TRBD1	TRBV7-2	TRBJ2-2	CASTRGQGYTGELFF
.	TRBV5-1	TRBJ2-1	CASSLASGNNEQFF
TRBD2	TRBV19	TRBJ2-3	CASSIRLAGGTDTQYF
TRBD1	TRBV5-4	TRBJ1-5	CASSQTGEGNQPQHF
.	TRBV18	TRBJ1-1	CASSVTGNTEAFF
TRBD1	TRBV19	TRBJ2-5	CASRPTQGLGETQYF
.	TRBV5-1	TRBJ2-3	CASSLDGTIGADTQYF
.	TRBV19	TRBJ1-2	CASSPGTWAAYGYTF
.	TRBV6-1	TRBJ1-2	CASSAPLENYGYTF
.	TRBV28	TRBJ2-5	CASSFRVQETQYF
.	TRBV5-1	TRBJ1-1	CASSLITGQNTEAFF